The 9 T cell receptor beta chains reported below all come from one sample, sequenced in a study of OX40 agonist ivuxolimab in advanced cancers. Sequenced by immunoSEQ multiplex PCR; TCRdb stores in-frame clones only, minus some. This table has 50,000 to 80,000 clones, 80% to 90% appearing once. The sample here was CD4+ or CD8+ T cells sorted from blood, taken in a trial of the OX40 agonist ivuxolimab. Every receptor here comes from an adult with an advanced solid tumor such as melanoma, head and neck, liver or kidney cancer.

In this sample, this clone turned up a few times. The chain employs TRBV10-3 and TRBJ1-4; 7 bases map to TRBD1. This CDR3 spans 16 amino acids. Unmatched junction bases numbered 10, after V lost 5 bases and J lost 4 bases. The germline V gene has CDR1 ENHRY and CDR2 SYGVKD. The DNA of the CDR3 is TGTGCCATCAGTCAGGGGCCGGGACAGATTAATGAAAAACTGTTTTTT. Translating gives CAISQGPGQINEKLFF.

The chain recombines TRBV28 with TRBJ2-1, with a tentative D call TRBD2 (6 bases). V gave up 6 bases and J gave up 5 bases, with 11 bases separating them. Germline values: CDR1 MDHEN, CDR2 SYDVKM. This CDR3 spans 13 amino acids. The chain's CDR3 is CASREAGDNEQFF. CDR3 DNA sequence: TGTGCCAGCAGAGAAGCGGGTGACAATGAGCAGTTCTTC.

This clone appeared once. J is TRBJ2-6 and V is TRBV19; 8 nucleotides line up with TRBD1. The ends lost 8 bases at V and 0 bases at J; junction bases unmatched: 9. The CDR3 spans 17 residues. CDR1 and CDR2 (germline): LNHDA, SQIVND (reference sequence). Here the CDR3 DNA reads TGTGCCAGTCGCTGGGGACAGGTATCCTCTGGGGCCAACGTCCTGACTTTC. This encodes CASRWGQVSSGANVLTF.

DNA for the CDR3: TGTGCCAGTAGTATCACGGGACAGGTGCACAATGAGCAGTTCTTC. Translated: CASSITGQVHNEQFF. The V call is TRBV19, the J call TRBJ2-1; 8 nucleotides line up with TRBD1. V lost 3 bases and J lost 5; bases outside the gene matches: 6. The CDR3 loop spans 15 amino acids. Looked up from germline, CDR1 is LNHDA and CDR2 is SQIVND (reference sequence).

The chain uses TRBV25-1 and TRBJ2-1; the D gene could be TRBD1 or TRBD2 (6 bases each). The CDR3 runs to 15 residues. Germline assignment: CDR1 MGHDK and CDR2 SYGVNS. V was pared by 1 base and J by 6 bases, with 13 bases between. CDR3 sequence (DNA): TGTGCCAGCAGTGAATCTTCGGGGGCCAGCAATGAGCAGTTCTTC. Its protein product is CASSESSGASNEQFF.

This clone turned up a few times. The chain links TRBV11-2 to TRBJ1-4; 9 positions match TRBD1. Germline trimming cut 0 bases from V and 10 bases from J; bases unmatched to any gene: 6. The CDR3 runs 15 residues. In germline, CDR1 is SGHAT, CDR2 FQNNGV. For the CDR3, the DNA is TGTGCCAGCAGCTTAGAGACAGGGGGATCTGGAAAACTGTTTTTT. It yields the protein CASSLETGGSGKLFF.

The chain combines TRBV27 with TRBJ1-4; D call uncertain. Per the germline V gene, CDR1 is MNHEY and CDR2 is SMNVEV (reference sequence). The CDR3 has 12 residues. V lost 6 bases, J lost 5 bases, and 7 bases lay in between. CDR3 residues: CASRERNEKLFF. The DNA of the CDR3 is TGTGCCAGCAGAGAGCGAAATGAAAAACTGTTTTTT.

The chain recombines TRBV10-1 with TRBJ2-2, with TRBD2 as a possible D gene (8 bases). In germline, CDR1 is WNHNN, CDR2 SYGVQD (reference sequence). Trimming stripped 0 bases from V and 6 bases from J, with 14 bases between. This CDR3 region has 16 residues. The CDR3 spells CASSESSGGGPGELFF. The CDR3 coding sequence is TGCGCCAGCAGTGAGTCGTCGGGAGGGGGCCCCGGGGAGCTGTTTTTT.

The chain combines TRBV7-8 with TRBJ2-7, with D uncertain. This CDR3 is built from 14 residues. The germline CDR1 and CDR2 sequences are SGHVS and FQNEAQ. Trimming took 8 bases from V and 3 from J, leaving 17 bases between them. CDR3 sequence reads: CASVPILGGYEQYF. The CDR3 nucleotides are TGTGCCAGCGTCCCTATTCTTGGCGGCTACGAGCAGTACTTC. The entire variable domain, with the rest obtained from reference TRBV7-8 and TRBJ2-7, is as follows: GAGVSQSPRYKVAKRGQDVALRCDPISGHVSLFWYQQALGQGPEFLTYFQNEAQLDKSGLPSDRFFAERPEGSVSTLKIQRTQQEDSAVYLCASVPILGGYEQYFGPGTRLTVT.